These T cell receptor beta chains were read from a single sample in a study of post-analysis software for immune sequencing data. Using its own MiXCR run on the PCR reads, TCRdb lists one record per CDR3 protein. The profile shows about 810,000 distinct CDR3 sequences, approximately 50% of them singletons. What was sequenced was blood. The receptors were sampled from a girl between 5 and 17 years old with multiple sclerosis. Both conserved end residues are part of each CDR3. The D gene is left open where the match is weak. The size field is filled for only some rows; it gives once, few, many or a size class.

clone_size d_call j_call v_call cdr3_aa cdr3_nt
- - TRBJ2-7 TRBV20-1 CSAGPRGSYEQYF TGCAGTGCAGGGCCTAGGGGATCCTACGAGCAGTACTTC
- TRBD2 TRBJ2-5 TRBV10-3 CAINVAGGSQETQYF TGTGCCATCAACGTAGCGGGGGGAAGCCAAGAGACCCAGTACTTC
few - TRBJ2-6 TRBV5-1 CASRWSLLGANVLTF TGCGCCAGCAGGTGGAGTCTCCTTGGGGCCAACGTCCTGACTTTC
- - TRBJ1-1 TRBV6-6 CASTPLNTEAFF TGTGCCAGCACTCCCCTGAACACTGAAGCTTTCTTT
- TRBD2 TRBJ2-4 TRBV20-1 CSAGASGRDIQYF TGCAGTGCTGGCGCTAGCGGGAGAGACATTCAGTACTTC
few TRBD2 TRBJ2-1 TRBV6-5 CASSIAGGKNEQFF TGTGCCAGCAGTATAGCGGGGGGGAAGAATGAGCAGTTCTTC
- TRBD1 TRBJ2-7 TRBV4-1 CASSQLRDSSYEQYF TGCGCCAGCAGCCAACTCCGGGACAGCTCCTACGAGCAGTACTTC
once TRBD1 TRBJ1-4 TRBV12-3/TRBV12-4 CASSWAGGKEKLFF TGTGCCAGCAGTTGGGCAGGGGGCAAAGAAAAACTGTTTTTT
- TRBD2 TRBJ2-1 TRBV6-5 CASRPGLAAYEQFF TGTGCCAGCAGGCCGGGACTAGCGGCCTATGAGCAGTTCTTC
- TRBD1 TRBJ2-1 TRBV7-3 CASSFQDRGNPYNEQFF TGTGCCAGCAGCTTCCAGGACAGGGGAAATCCCTACAATGAGCAGTTCTTC
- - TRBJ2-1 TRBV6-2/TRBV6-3 CASSIDRSSYNEQFF TGTGCCAGCAGTATCGACCGAAGCTCCTACAATGAGCAGTTCTTC
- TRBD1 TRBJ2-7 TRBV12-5 CASVRTGVYEQYF TGTGCTAGTGTCCGAACAGGGGTCTACGAGCAGTACTTC
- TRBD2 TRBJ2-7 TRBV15 CATSAGLLARRTRSYEQYF TGTGCCACCAGCGCGGGGCTACTAGCGAGAAGAACCCGCTCCTACGAGCAGTACTTC
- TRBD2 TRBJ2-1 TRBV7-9 CASRGPGLALFNEQFF TGTGCCAGCAGGGGCCCGGGACTAGCGCTTTTCAATGAGCAGTTCTTC
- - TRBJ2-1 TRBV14 CASSQVVSGQQFF TGTGCCAGCAGCCAAGTTGTCTCGGGGCAGCAGTTCTTC
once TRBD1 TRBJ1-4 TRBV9 CASSVSQGGGNEKLFF TGTGCCAGCAGCGTGTCACAGGGGGGAGGTAATGAAAAACTGTTTTTT
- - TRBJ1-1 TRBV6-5 CASSIGYEAFF TGTGCCAGCAGCATCGGTTATGAAGCTTTCTTT
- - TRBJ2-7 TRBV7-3 CASSLDGMRSHEQYF TGTGCCAGCAGCTTAGATGGCATGCGTTCCCACGAGCAGTACTTC
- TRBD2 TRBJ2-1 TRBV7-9 CASRPRGGSAYNEQFF TGTGCCAGCAGGCCGCGGGGCGGGAGCGCCTACAATGAGCAGTTCTTC
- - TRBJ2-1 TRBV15 CATSRGGGIGNEQFF TGTGCCACCAGCAGAGGTGGGGGGATCGGCAATGAGCAGTTCTTC
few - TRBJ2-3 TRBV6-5 CASSYNSGQYF TGTGCCAGCAGTTACAACAGCGGACAGTATTTT
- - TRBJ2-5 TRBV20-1 CSARDGTEETQYF TGCAGTGCTAGAGACGGGACTGAAGAGACCCAGTACTTC
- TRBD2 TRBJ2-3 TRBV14 CASSQDGGLAGGFTDTQYF TGTGCCAGCAGCCAAGACGGCGGACTAGCGGGAGGGTTCACAGATACGCAGTATTTT
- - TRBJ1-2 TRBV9 CASSPLGGGPRYGYTF TGTGCCAGCAGCCCCCTAGGGGGTGGCCCTCGGTATGGCTACACCTTC
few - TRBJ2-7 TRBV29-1 CSVEDNGAGVGEQYF TGCAGCGTTGAAGATAATGGGGCAGGGGTAGGCGAGCAGTACTTC
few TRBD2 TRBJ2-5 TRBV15 CASSRDLGLAGVTETQYF TGTGCCTCCAGCAGAGATTTAGGACTAGCGGGAGTCACAGAGACCCAGTACTTC
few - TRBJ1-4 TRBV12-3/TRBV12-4 CASSLNSGIGEKLFF TGTGCCAGCAGTTTAAATAGCGGAATAGGAGAAAAACTGTTTTTT
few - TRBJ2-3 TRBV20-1 CSALTRSDTQYF TGCAGTGCCCTGACTAGATCCGATACGCAGTATTTT
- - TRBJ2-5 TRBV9 CASSVDLQATQYF TGTGCCAGCAGCGTAGACCTACAGGCGACCCAGTACTTC
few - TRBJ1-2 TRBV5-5 CASRMEGFGYTF TGTGCCAGCAGGATGGAGGGGTTCGGCTACACCTTC
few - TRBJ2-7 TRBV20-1 CSARNPLYEQYF TGCAGTGCTAGAAATCCCCTCTACGAGCAGTACTTC
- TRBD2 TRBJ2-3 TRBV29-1 CSVRLAVLDTQYF TGCAGCGTTCGACTAGCGGTCTTAGATACGCAGTATTTT
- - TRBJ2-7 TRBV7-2 CASSPRTLSYEQYF TGTGCCAGCAGCCCCCGGACACTATCCTACGAGCAGTACTTC
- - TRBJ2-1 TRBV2 CASGAHHLNKFHQFF TGTGCCAGCGGGGCTCATCACTTAAACAAATTTCACCAGTTCTTC
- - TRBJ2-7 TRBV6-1 CATVQRTRLTYEQYF TGTGCCACCGTTCAGCGGACAAGGCTTACCTACGAGCAGTACTTC
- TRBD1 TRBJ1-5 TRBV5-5 CASSLVVMAGGRKPQHF TGTGCCAGCAGCTTGGTGGTTATGGCAGGGGGGAGGAAGCCCCAGCATTTT
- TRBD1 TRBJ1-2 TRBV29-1 CSVARQGPGGYTF TGCAGCGTAGCCCGACAGGGACCCGGTGGCTACACCTTC
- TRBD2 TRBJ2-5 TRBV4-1 CASRFSGTRPETQYF TGCGCCAGCAGGTTCAGCGGGACTCGCCCAGAGACCCAGTACTTC
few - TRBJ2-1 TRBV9 CASSRASTYNEQFF TGTGCCAGCAGTAGGGCCTCCACCTACAATGAGCAGTTCTTC
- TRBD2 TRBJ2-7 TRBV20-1 CSASGPAGRLEQYF TGCAGTGCTAGCGGACCAGCGGGACGTCTAGAGCAGTACTTC
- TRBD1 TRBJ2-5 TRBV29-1 CSVGGQGARNEQYF TGCAGCGTTGGCGGGCAGGGGGCGCGGAATGAGCAGTACTTC
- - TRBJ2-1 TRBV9 CASSADFVGEQFF TGTGCCAGCAGCGCAGACTTCGTTGGTGAGCAGTTCTTC
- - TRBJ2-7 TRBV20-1 CSARDRDGLYEQYF TGCAGTGCTAGAGATAGGGACGGACTATACGAGCAGTACTTC
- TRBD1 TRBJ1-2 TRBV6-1 CASSGGTGSSYNYGYTF TGTGCCAGCAGTGGGGGGACAGGGAGTAGCTATAACTATGGCTACACCTTC
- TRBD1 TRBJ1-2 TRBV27 CASSPLKQGAGYGYTF TGTGCCAGCAGTCCACTGAAACAGGGGGCTGGCTATGGCTACACCTTC